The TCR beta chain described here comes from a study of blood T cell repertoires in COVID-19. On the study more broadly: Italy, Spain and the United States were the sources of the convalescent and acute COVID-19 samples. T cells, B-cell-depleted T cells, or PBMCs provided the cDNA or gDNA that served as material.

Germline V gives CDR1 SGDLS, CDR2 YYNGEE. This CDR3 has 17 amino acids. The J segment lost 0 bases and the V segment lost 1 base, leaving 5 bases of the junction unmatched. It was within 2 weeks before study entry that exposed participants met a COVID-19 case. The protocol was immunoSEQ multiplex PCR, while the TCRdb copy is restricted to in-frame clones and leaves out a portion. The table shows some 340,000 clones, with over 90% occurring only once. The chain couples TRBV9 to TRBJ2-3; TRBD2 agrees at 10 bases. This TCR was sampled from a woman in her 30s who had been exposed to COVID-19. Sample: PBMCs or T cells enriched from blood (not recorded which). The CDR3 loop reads CASSVRLAGASTDTQYF. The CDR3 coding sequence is TGTGCCAGCAGCGTAAGGCTAGCGGGGGCGAGCACAGATACGCAGTATTTT. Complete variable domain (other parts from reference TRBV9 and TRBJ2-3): DSGVTQTPKHLITATGQRVTLRCSPRSGDLSVYWYQQSLDQGLQFLIQYYNGEERAKGNILERFSAQQFPDLHSELNLSSLELGDSALYFCASSVRLAGASTDTQYFGPGTRLTVL.